The 17 T cell receptor beta chains presented below share a single source sample, sequenced in a study of shared clonotypes between healthy human individuals. TCRdb's table, derived via immunoSEQ multiplex PCR, lists solely in-frame clones and lacks some. The sample shows roughly 2.4 million clones, 90% to 97% of them seen only once. Sequenced sample: naive CD4+ T cells sorted from blood. Specified subset: CD45RA+ positively selected. The receptors here all came from a man between 18 and 35 years old in good health.

This chain uses TRBV5-1 with TRBJ2-7; tentatively, D is TRBD1 or TRBD2 (6 bases each). CDR1 and CDR2 from the germline V gene are SGHRS and YFSETQ. The ends were cut back, 2 bases at V and 6 bases at J, with 18 bases in the middle. The CDR3 extends over 15 amino acids. This CDR3 reads CASSLSELGGLEQYF. The CDR3 DNA sequence: TGCGCCAGCAGCTTATCGGAGCTAGGGGGGCTCGAGCAGTACTTC.

The chain couples TRBV4-2 to TRBJ2-1; D could derive from TRBD1 or TRBD2 (5 bases each). The V end lost 0 bases, the J end lost 0 bases, and 12 bases lay between the germline ends. Germline CDR1 LGHNA, CDR2 YNFKEQ. The length of the CDR3 is 17 residues. Written as DNA, the CDR3 is TGTGCCAGCAGCCAAGAGTGGGGGTGGTCCTCCTACAATGAGCAGTTCTTC. It codes for CASSQEWGWSSYNEQFF.

The J gene is TRBJ2-3, the V gene TRBV4-3, with 7 bases lining up with TRBD1. This CDR3 is built from 17 residues. V lost 2 bases, J lost 3 bases, and 11 bases stayed unmatched. Germline V gene sequence: CDR1 LGHNA, CDR2 YSLEER. The CDR3 sequence: CASSQRPGPGGTDTQYF. The CDR3 coding sequence is TGCGCCAGCAGCCAAAGACCGGGTCCAGGGGGAACAGATACGCAGTATTTT.

The chain links TRBV2 to TRBJ2-7; TRBD1 agrees at 8 bases. V was clipped by 6 bases and J by 3 bases; unmatched bases: 7. Germline V gene lookup returns CDR1 SNHLY and CDR2 FYNNEI. There are 14 residues in the CDR3. CDR3 residues: CASSPTGAIYEQYF. As DNA, the CDR3 is TGTGCCAGCAGCCCGACAGGGGCCATCTACGAGCAGTACTTC.

The chain couples TRBV2 to TRBJ1-2; TRBD1 aligns across 8 bases. The CDR3 is made up of 12 amino acids. The trim removed 11 bases at V and 3 bases at J, leaving 5 bases unmatched. Germline assignment: CDR1 SNHLY and CDR2 FYNNEI. The CDR3 region is CAGDRRDYGYTF. In DNA, the CDR3 is TGTGCCGGGGACAGGAGGGACTATGGCTACACCTTC.

V usage is TRBV2 and J usage is TRBJ2-1; D remains unclear. Per germline, CDR1 SNHLY and CDR2 FYNNEI. V was shortened by 7 bases and J by 4 bases, with 11 bases between the two germline ends. The CDR3 has 13 residues. The CDR3 bases are TGTGCCAGCATGGACGGTGTTTACAATGAGCAGTTCTTC. Translation: CASMDGVYNEQFF.

The rearrangement links TRBV7-2 to TRBJ2-3, with TRBD1 as a possible D gene (5 bases). Germline V gene lookup returns CDR1 SGHTA and CDR2 FQGNSA. The CDR3 loop spans 16 amino acids. Trimming removed 2 bases from V and 2 bases from J, with 14 bases in between. As DNA, the CDR3 is TGTGCCAGCAGCTTACGACCTTCAGGGAACACAGATACGCAGTATTTT. Encoded protein: CASSLRPSGNTDTQYF.

The chain employs TRBV2 and TRBJ1-4, with D hard to call. Germline V gene data show CDR1 as SNHLY and CDR2 as FYNNEI. Trimming removed 6 bases at V and 0 bases at J, with 8 bases between. CDR3 length: 14 residues. CDR3: CASRSTSTNEKLFF. DNA of the CDR3: TGTGCCAGCAGGTCAACGTCAACTAATGAAAAACTGTTTTTT. Based on the CDR3 plus reference TRBV2 and TRBJ1-4, the full variable domain is EPEVTQTPSHQVTQMGQEVILRCVPISNHLYFYWYRQILGQKVEFLVSFYNNEISEKSEIFDDQFSVERPDGSNFTLKIRSTKLEDSAMYFCASRSTSTNEKLFFGSGTQLSVL.

A single count supports this clone. This sequence joins TRBV6-1 and TRBJ1-2; perhaps TRBD1 as D (6 bases). Germline V gene lookup returns CDR1 MNHNS and CDR2 SASEGT. This CDR3 comprises 14 residues. The V end lost 7 bases, the J end lost 2 bases, and 14 bases lay between the germline ends. In DNA, the CDR3 is TGTGCCAGCAATAACGGGAGGGGGAACTATGGCTACACCTTC. This gives the protein CASNNGRGNYGYTF.

Details on this clone: Within the sample, other DNA sequences also encode this same CDR3. This chain uses TRBV5-1 with TRBJ2-3; tentatively, D is TRBD1 or TRBD2 (5 bases each). Per the germline V gene, CDR1 is SGHRS and CDR2 is YFSETQ. The CDR3 has 15 residues. The germline V and J ends were trimmed by 0 bases and 0 bases, with 8 bases remaining between them. In nucleotides, the CDR3 is TGCGCCAGCAGCTTGGTCGGGGCTAGCACAGATACGCAGTATTTT. Its protein product is CASSLVGASTDTQYF.

The chain joins TRBV10-3 to TRBJ2-3, with D possibly matching TRBD2 (5 bases). Per the germline V gene, CDR1 is ENHRY and CDR2 is SYGVKD. This CDR3 comprises 16 residues. Trimming left V 10 bases short and J 0 bases short, with 20 bases between. The CDR3: CATLNPLATSTDTQYF. CDR3 sequence (DNA): TGTGCCACCTTAAACCCCCTAGCAACTAGCACAGATACGCAGTATTTT.

This clone was detected a few times. V is TRBV30 and J is TRBJ1-6, with D unclear. CDR3 length: 14 amino acids. Germline V lookup: CDR1 GTSNPN, CDR2 SVGIG (reference sequence). Trimming left V 0 bases short and J 7 bases short, with 10 bases between. CDR3 coding DNA: TGTGCCTGGAGTGTAGGTCGGCAGAATTCACCCCTCCACTTT. It translates to CAWSVGRQNSPLHF.

The chain combines TRBV25-1 with TRBJ1-2; no firm D call. V gave up 1 base and J gave up 2 bases, with 8 bases separating them. In germline, CDR1 is MGHDK, CDR2 SYGVNS. The CDR3 contains 14 residues. Here the CDR3 reads CASSELPRNYGYTF. DNA of the CDR3: TGTGCCAGCAGTGAATTACCACGAAACTATGGCTACACCTTC.

V usage is TRBV19 and J usage is TRBJ1-5, with D tentatively TRBD1 (5 bases). In germline, CDR1 is LNHDA, CDR2 SQIVND (reference sequence). Trimming stripped 4 bases from V and 1 base from J, with 23 bases between. The CDR3 is 19 residues long. The CDR3 spells CASSRGEGRASHSNQPQHF. In DNA form, the CDR3 reads TGTGCCAGTAGTAGGGGGGAGGGAAGGGCTAGCCACAGCAATCAGCCCCAGCATTTT.

The V gene is TRBV5-1, the J gene TRBJ1-1; no definite D call. Per the germline V gene, CDR1 is SGHRS and CDR2 is YFSETQ. CDR3 size: 14 residues. Trimming took 0 bases from V and 0 from J, leaving 6 bases between them. The CDR3 reads CASSLEVVNTEAFF. In DNA, the CDR3 is TGCGCCAGCAGCTTGGAGGTGGTGAACACTGAAGCTTTCTTT.

The DNA of the CDR3 is TGTGCCAGCAGCCCCACAGGGGGCGTGTGGAATGAGCAGTTCTTC. It codes for CASSPTGGVWNEQFF. The chain is built from TRBV7-2 and TRBJ2-1, with TRBD1 matching over 9 bases. This CDR3 spans 15 amino acids. Germline-derived CDR1 and CDR2 are SGHTA and FQGNSA. V gave up 5 bases and J gave up 7 bases; unmatched junction bases: 9. Together with reference TRBV7-2 and TRBJ2-1, the CDR3 gives the full variable domain: GAGVSQSPSNKVTEKGKDVELRCDPISGHTALYWYRQSLGQGLEFLIYFQGNSAPDKSGLPSDRFSAERTGGSVSTLTIQRTQQEDSAVYLCASSPTGGVWNEQFFGPGTRLTVL.

A single count supports this clone. V and J are TRBV18 and TRBJ1-3, with TRBD1 identical over 8 bases. Germline values: CDR1 KGHSH, CDR2 LQKENI. V dropped 4 bases and J dropped 0; count of bases not matched to a gene: 5. The CDR3 sequence is 16 residues long. DNA for the CDR3: TGTGCCAGCTCACGAGAACAGGGGGGCTCTGGAAACACCATATATTTT. Protein: CASSREQGGSGNTIYF.